Following are 26 T cell receptor beta chains from one sample sequenced in a study of blood T cell repertoires in COVID-19. TCRdb keeps only in-frame clones here, not all; method: immunoSEQ multiplex PCR. The table lists under 500,000 clones, approximately 92% of them singletons. The specimen sequenced was PBMCs or T cells enriched from blood (not recorded which). These receptor sequences come from a man aged 25 to 40 who had recovered from COVID-19.

This clone was seen only once. V gene TRBV6-5 combines with J gene TRBJ2-7, with TRBD2 identical over 7 bases. The CDR3 runs to 14 residues. J lost 4 bases, V lost 2 bases, and 5 bases had no gene match. Germline lookup yields CDR1 MNHEY and CDR2 SVGAGI. The CDR3 protein is CASSYEREPYEQYF. CDR3 DNA sequence: TGTGCCAGCAGTTACGAGCGGGAACCTTACGAGCAGTACTTC.

This clone has just a few counts. The chain combines TRBV6-1 with TRBJ2-1; 15 bases are shared with TRBD2. This CDR3 comprises 16 residues. CDR1 is MNHNS and CDR2 is SASEGT in the germline V gene. V lost 4 bases to trimming and J lost 9 bases; unmatched junction nucleotides: 7. CDR3 amino acids: CASSGRTSGRAVEQFF. CDR3 sequence (DNA): TGTGCCAGCAGTGGCCGGACTAGCGGGAGGGCCGTTGAGCAGTTCTTC.

This chain links TRBV5-1 with TRBJ1-3; D gene unclear. V was shortened by 5 bases and J by 3 bases, with 9 bases between the two germline ends. This CDR3 is built from 13 residues. The V gene's germline CDR1 is SGHRS and CDR2 YFSETQ. CDR3: CASREGFGNTIYF. The CDR3 region has the DNA TGCGCCAGCAGGGAGGGATTTGGAAACACCATATATTTT.

The V and J genes are TRBV28 and TRBJ1-5; weak D call: TRBD1 (5 bases). The CDR3 is made up of 13 amino acids. V lost 6 bases, J lost 7 bases, and 13 bases lay in between. Germline values: CDR1 MDHEN, CDR2 SYDVKM. This CDR3 is CASRTGGIQPQHF. In nucleotides, the CDR3 is TGTGCCAGCAGGACCGGGGGTATCCAGCCCCAGCATTTT.

V and J are TRBV7-9 and TRBJ1-1, with D possibly TRBD1 on 6 matching bases. CDR1 is SEHNR and CDR2 is FQNEAQ in the germline V gene (reference sequence). The CDR3 is 13 amino acids. V shed 6 bases and J shed 8 bases, with 16 bases lying between them. The CDR3 DNA is TGTGCCAGCAGTTTAACGGCCGGGACAGAAGCTTTCTTT. It is translated as CASSLTAGTEAFF.

With regard to this clone: Other DNA sequences in the same sample also yield this CDR3. CDR3 in DNA: TGCGCCAGCAGCTTGGGGACAGACTATGGCTACACCTTC. Translated, it gives CASSLGTDYGYTF. The genes are TRBV5-1 and TRBJ1-2, with D possibly TRBD1 on 6 matching bases. The CDR3 runs 13 residues. CDR1 SGHRS and CDR2 YFSETQ come from the germline V gene. Trimming removed 0 bases from V and 3 bases from J, with 6 bases in between.

The rearrangement joins TRBV28 to TRBJ1-2, with 10 nucleotides matching TRBD1. The CDR3 is 14 amino acids. V lost 3 bases to trimming and J lost 9 bases; unmatched junction nucleotides: 7. The V gene's germline CDR1 is MDHEN and CDR2 SYDVKM. CDR3 loop: CASSFDDRGPSYTF. The CDR3, as DNA: TGTGCCAGCAGTTTCGACGACAGGGGGCCTAGCTACACCTTC.

This sequence joins TRBV28 and TRBJ2-1, with 10 bases lining up with TRBD2. The CDR3 covers 12 residues. CDR1 is MDHEN, CDR2 SYDVKM, per germline. The J segment lost 16 bases and the V segment lost 6 bases, leaving 9 bases of the junction unmatched. As DNA, the CDR3 is TGTGCCAGCAGCTCCCAAGCGGGAGGGCTATTCTTC. Translated, it gives CASSSQAGGLFF.

J is TRBJ1-3 and V is TRBV4-1; weak D call: TRBD1 (5 bases). The ends were cut back, 5 bases at V and 9 bases at J, with 23 bases in the middle. Germline assignment: CDR1 MGHRA and CDR2 YSYEKL. This CDR3 contains 16 residues. CDR3 nucleotides: TGCGCCAGCAGCACCCATGCCGGGACTCTTCTAAGCACCATATATTTT. The encoded protein is CASSTHAGTLLSTIYF.

This clone appeared once. The chain is built from TRBV30 and TRBJ1-2; a possible D gene is TRBD1 (5 bases). Trimming cost V 2 bases and J 4 bases, with 8 bases left between them. The CDR3 covers 12 residues. Germline lookup yields CDR1 GTSNPN and CDR2 SVGIG (reference sequence). The CDR3 nucleotides read TGTGCCTGGAGTCGAGACAGCTATGGCTACACCTTC. This translates into CAWSRDSYGYTF.

V gene TRBV24-1 combines with J gene TRBJ2-3, with 8 bases aligning to TRBD2. The CDR3 runs 16 residues. Germline V lookup: CDR1 KGHDR, CDR2 SFDVKD. V lost 4 bases to trimming and J lost 3 bases; unmatched junction nucleotides: 8. The CDR3 DNA is TGTGCCACCAGTGACCTCCCGGGAGGGCCTACAGATACGCAGTATTTT. Protein sequence: CATSDLPGGPTDTQYF.

In regard to this clone: In the same sample, other DNA sequences code for this CDR3. The V gene is TRBV12-3 or TRBV12-4, the J gene TRBJ1-2, with 8 bases that match TRBD1. Trimming cost V 6 bases and J 5 bases; bases outside gene matches: 5. The CDR3 loop spans 13 amino acids. CDR3: CASSLRQGYGYTF. CDR3 coding DNA: TGTGCCAGCAGCCTACGACAGGGGTATGGCTACACCTTC.

This rearrangement joins TRBV10-3 to TRBJ1-2; D is unclear. The CDR3 runs to 13 residues. Germline V gene data show CDR1 as ENHRY and CDR2 as SYGVKD. V shed 2 bases and J shed 1 base, with 5 bases lying between them. CDR3 sequence (DNA): TGTGCCATCAGTGAGACAGATAACTATGGCTACACCTTC. This gives the protein CAISETDNYGYTF.

The V gene is TRBV28, the J gene TRBJ2-6; 8 bases match TRBD1. Germline assignment: CDR1 MDHEN and CDR2 SYDVKM. The CDR3 extends over 18 amino acids. The V gene end was trimmed by 6 bases and the J gene end by 3 bases; junction bases not matched to a gene: 13. CDR3 sequence: CASSFPAQGAGGANVLTF. CDR3 sequence (DNA): TGTGCCAGCAGCTTCCCGGCCCAGGGGGCGGGTGGGGCCAACGTCCTGACTTTC.

The V and J genes are TRBV6-5 and TRBJ2-3; 7 positions agree with TRBD1. CDR1 and CDR2 from the germline V gene are MNHEY and SVGAGI. This CDR3 is 13 amino acids long. V dropped 5 bases and J dropped 5; count of bases not matched to a gene: 4. For the CDR3, the DNA is TGTGCCAGCAGTCACAGGGGCCTAGATACGCAGTATTTT. As protein: CASSHRGLDTQYF.

The CDR3 protein is CASSYQSAAGELFF. Here the CDR3 DNA reads TGTGCCAGCAGTTACCAGTCAGCGGCCGGGGAGCTGTTTTTT. The genes are TRBV6-5 and TRBJ2-2; D might be TRBD2 (5 bases). Looked up from germline, CDR1 is MNHEY and CDR2 is SVGAGI. The V end lost 2 bases, the J end lost 6 bases, and 10 bases lay between the germline ends. CDR3 length: 14 amino acids.

This chain uses TRBV7-3 with TRBJ2-1; 13 nucleotides match TRBD2. V dropped 4 bases and J dropped 2; count of bases not matched to a gene: 5. Per the germline V gene, CDR1 is SGHTA and CDR2 is FQGTGA. The CDR3 has 17 residues. Written as DNA, the CDR3 is TGTGCCAGCAGCTCCTTTGGACTAGCGGGAGCCTACAATGAGCAGTTCTTC. Translating gives CASSSFGLAGAYNEQFF.

This clone was seen only a few times. This CDR3 reads CASSSSGQEGLSAAYEQYF. The CDR3 bases are TGTGCCAGCAGCTCCTCTGGACAGGAGGGACTTTCCGCCGCCTACGAGCAGTACTTC. V usage is TRBV7-9 and J usage is TRBJ2-7; tentative D call: TRBD1 (7 bases). Trimming stripped 4 bases from V and 2 bases from J, with 27 bases between. CDR3 length: 19 residues. The V gene's germline CDR1 is SEHNR and CDR2 FQNEAQ (reference sequence).

The chain combines TRBV20-1 with TRBJ2-3; 10 bases match TRBD2. CDR1 DFQATT and CDR2 SNEGSKA come from the germline V gene (reference sequence). This CDR3 is 15 amino acids long. V trimming: 3 bases; J trimming: 4 bases; junction bases outside the gene matches: 7. CDR3 sequence reads: CSASKPSGSSDTQYF. DNA of the CDR3: TGCAGTGCTAGTAAACCTAGCGGGAGTTCAGATACGCAGTATTTT.

V and J are TRBV7-9 and TRBJ1-2, with 9 bases that match TRBD1. The length of the CDR3 is 15 residues. Germline CDR1 SEHNR, CDR2 FQNEAQ (reference sequence). J was trimmed by 6 bases and V by 3 bases; bases with no gene match: 8. This CDR3 is CASSLDTGGTDGYTF. The CDR3 region has the DNA TGTGCCAGCAGCTTGGACACAGGGGGCACGGATGGCTACACCTTC.

The chain joins TRBV2 to TRBJ1-5; D unresolved. Trimming removed 6 bases from V and 4 bases from J, with 10 bases in between. In germline, CDR1 is SNHLY, CDR2 FYNNEI. The CDR3 length is 13 residues. The CDR3 loop is CASRILLNQPQHF. The CDR3 DNA is TGTGCCAGCAGAATACTGCTGAATCAGCCCCAGCATTTT.

The chain couples TRBV30 to TRBJ2-1; 13 bases align to TRBD2. The V segment lost 8 bases and the J segment 4 bases; nucleotides outside the gene matches: 8. The length of the CDR3 is 15 residues. The germline gives CDR1 GTSNPN, CDR2 SVGIG (reference sequence). The CDR3 bases are TGTGCCGGGTCAAGGGGACTAGCGGGGTACAATGAGCAGTTCTTC. It is translated as CAGSRGLAGYNEQFF.

This clone was counted only a few times. The CDR3 bases are TGTGCCAGCTCACTCCGGACAGGGGGAGCGTCAGGGGGAACTGAAGCTTTCTTT. It translates to CASSLRTGGASGGTEAFF. The J gene is TRBJ1-1, the V gene TRBV18, with 10 bases matching TRBD1. The germline gives CDR1 KGHSH, CDR2 LQKENI. With 4 bases clipped from V and 5 bases from J, the junction kept 16 bases outside the gene matches. The CDR3 is made up of 18 amino acids.

The chain recombines TRBV7-6 with TRBJ1-1, with 9 bases fitting TRBD1. This CDR3 is built from 18 residues. The junction had 13 bases not matched to a gene; V was cut back by 1 base and J by 4 bases. CDR1 SGHVS and CDR2 FNYEAQ come from the germline V gene. The CDR3 bases are TGTGCCAGCAGCTTAGTAGCGCGGACAGGGGATGGCGTCACTGAAGCTTTCTTT. It codes for CASSLVARTGDGVTEAFF.

A few counts support this clone. The chain has TRBV5-1 and TRBJ1-6, with 7 bases that match TRBD1. J gave up 14 bases and V 3 bases, and 17 bases lay outside the gene matches. The CDR3 has 16 residues. Germline CDR1 and CDR2: SGHRS and YFSETQ. CDR3 amino acids: CASSSRTGEPFSALHF. CDR3 sequence (DNA): TGCGCCAGCAGCTCAAGGACAGGCGAACCCTTTTCGGCCCTCCACTTT.

The V call is TRBV6-5, the J call TRBJ1-1, with TRBD1 matching over 8 bases. The ends lost 6 bases at V and 0 bases at J; junction bases unmatched: 0. This CDR3 region has 13 residues. CDR1 and CDR2 from the germline V gene are MNHEY and SVGAGI. CDR3 protein: CASRDRVNTEAFF. As DNA, the CDR3 is TGTGCCAGCAGGGACAGGGTGAACACTGAAGCTTTCTTT.